Shown below are 2 T cell receptor beta chains from a single sample sequenced in a study of neurological immune-mediated disorders. TCRdb re-derived calls from the 5' RACE reads in MiXCR, one entry per CDR3 protein. This table has roughly 46,000 distinct CDR3 sequences, under 2% appearing once. Sequenced material: PBMCs. The receptors stem from a middle-aged woman with multiple sclerosis.

This clonotype was detected many times. The CDR3 reads CASSSGQGFGYTF. In DNA form, the CDR3 reads TGCGCCAGCAGCTCCGGACAGGGGTTTGGCTACACCTTC. The rearrangement links TRBV5-1 to TRBJ1-2, with TRBD1 matching over 9 bases. The V segment lost 3 bases and the J segment 7 bases; nucleotides outside the gene matches: 4. CDR1 and CDR2 (germline): SGHRS, YFSETQ. The CDR3 runs to 13 residues.

This clonotype was detected ten times or more. The chain is built from TRBV5-1 and TRBJ2-4; TRBD2 matches at 8 bases. The junction had 7 bases not matched to a gene; V was cut back by 3 bases and J by 8 bases. The germline V gene encodes CDR1 SGHRS and CDR2 YFSETQ. The CDR3 is made up of 14 amino acids. DNA of the CDR3: TGCGCCAGCAGCTGGGCGGGGGGCAGAGACATTCAGTACTTC. Its translation: CASSWAGGRDIQYF. Full variable domain (missing parts from reference TRBV5-1 and TRBJ2-4): KAGVTQTPRYLIKTRGQQVTLSCSPISGHRSVSWYQQTPGQGLQFLFEYFSETQRNKGNFPGRFSGRQFSNSRSEMNVSTLELGDSALYLCASSWAGGRDIQYFGAGTRLSVL.